This is a list of T cell receptor beta chains from one sample in a study of OX40 agonist ivuxolimab in advanced cancers. TCRdb's table, derived via immunoSEQ multiplex PCR, lists solely in-frame clones and lacks some. The table records 100,000 or so clones, approximately 93% of them present only once. This sample comprised CD4+ or CD8+ T cells sorted from blood, obtained in a trial of the OX40 agonist ivuxolimab. These receptors all stem from an adult with an advanced solid tumor such as melanoma, head and neck, liver or kidney cancer. Both conserved end residues are part of each CDR3.

TRBV15	TRBJ1-2	CATSRDYAGSGYTF
TRBV5-1	TRBJ1-2	CASSRTDNEYGYTF
TRBV7-2	TRBJ2-3	CASSLVRSPDTQYF
TRBV9	TRBJ2-1	CASSAGTSGTQRRFF
TRBV7-2	TRBJ2-7	CASSFGLAGYEQYF
TRBV5-1	TRBJ2-7	CASSLAGGSRAGAYEQYF
TRBV9	TRBJ2-3	CASSVFGGSTDTQYF
TRBV29-1	TRBJ2-3	CSVAPYSASTDTQYF
TRBV27	TRBJ2-1	CASRGTNLALGIF
TRBV7-3	TRBJ2-7	CASSPGSGLSEQYF
TRBV27	TRBJ1-5	CASSQGWSNQPQHF
TRBV28	TRBJ2-2	CASSLLTGELFF
TRBV28	TRBJ1-5	CATSTRRQGGNQPQHF
TRBV19	TRBJ1-5	CATRRDRGDPGNQPQHF
TRBV6-1	TRBJ2-7	CASRSRGLSSYEQYF
TRBV28	TRBJ1-2	CASSFARVVYGYTF
TRBV18	TRBJ2-2	CASSPGGVGELFF
TRBV20-1	TRBJ2-1	CSARDNEQFF
TRBV5-1	TRBJ1-3	CASSLAEGQGAHSGNTIYF
TRBV25-1	TRBJ1-1	CASSELGRAGNTEAFF
TRBV11-2	TRBJ1-4	CASSLKGRGNEKLFF
TRBV4-3	TRBJ2-7	CASSQAILGQAVTYEQYF
TRBV5-4	TRBJ2-5	CASSFPGTGGETQYF
TRBV5-1	TRBJ2-7	CASSLTPGNTYREQYF
TRBV11-2	TRBJ2-3	CASSLDPTSGKLGTQYF
TRBV6-5	TRBJ2-5	CASSYSGRQETQYF
TRBV28	TRBJ1-1	CASSGGWTEAFF
TRBV10-2	TRBJ2-3	CASRTGGADTQYF
TRBV19	TRBJ2-1	CASSDPAGGRNEQFF
TRBV15	TRBJ2-2	CATSRRTSGSTGELFF
TRBV10-3	TRBJ1-5	CAIRGQGNQPQHF